These 31 T cell receptor beta chains originate from one sample sequenced in a study of vaccination and CD4 T cells after COVID-19. As for time point: late sampling 161 to 241 days after vaccination in a few convalescent patients. Treatment described: roughly 10-day PBMC culture with coronavirus spike peptide pools or control peptides (ViraFEST assay). These receptors have no known antigen. Cultured CD4+ T cell DNA was sequenced using the Oncomine TCR Beta short-read assay. TCRdb passed the PCR reads through MiXCR, listing each CDR3 protein once. Of about 22,000 distinct CDR3 sequences listed, roughly 33% are singletons. The sequenced sample was CD4+ T cells from blood, cultured in vitro, obtained about 7 months after SARS-CoV-2 vaccination. These receptors were collected from a human donor who had recovered from COVID-19.

This clonotype was seen more than once but under ten times. The chain uses TRBV27 and TRBJ2-7, with D maybe TRBD2 (6 bases). The CDR3 loop spans 15 amino acids. Per germline, CDR1 MNHEY and CDR2 SMNVEV (reference sequence). Deletions cut 2 bases from V and 2 bases from J, with 13 bases between. The chain's CDR3 is CASSLMSSGPYEQYF. The DNA for the CDR3 is TGTGCCAGCAGTTTAATGAGTAGCGGACCCTACGAGCAGTACTTC.

The J gene is TRBJ2-3, the V gene TRBV7-2, with 8 bases fitting TRBD2. There are 18 residues in the CDR3. The ends lost 5 bases at V and 0 bases at J; junction bases unmatched: 13. The germline gives CDR1 SGHTA, CDR2 FQGNSA. The DNA of the CDR3 is TGTGCCAGCAGCCACCAGTCTAGCGGGCGCCATAGCACAGATACGCAGTATTTT. Its translation: CASSHQSSGRHSTDTQYF.

This chain joins TRBV20-1 and TRBJ1-1; possibly TRBD1 for D (6 bases). V was pared by 0 bases and J by 4 bases, with 15 bases between. CDR1 and CDR2 from the germline V gene are DFQATT and SNEGSKA (reference sequence). This CDR3 region has 15 residues. CDR3 in DNA: TGCAGTGCTAGAGAGAGGCGTCTAGGGGGCACTGAAGCTTTCTTT. It codes for CSARERRLGGTEAFF.

This clonotype was seen a few times. The V and J genes are TRBV7-3 and TRBJ1-1; weak D call: TRBD1 (6 bases). Germline values: CDR1 SGHTA, CDR2 FQGTGA. The CDR3 runs to 14 residues. Trimming removed 0 bases at V and 5 bases at J, with 10 bases between. The CDR3 DNA reads as TGTGCCAGCAGCTTAACACCAGGGGTGACTGAAGCTTTCTTT. Residues: CASSLTPGVTEAFF.

This clonotype was seen a handful of times. The chain links TRBV7-2 to TRBJ2-3; the match to TRBD2 covers 7 bases. This CDR3 comprises 15 residues. V shed 4 bases and J 5 bases; nucleotides not matched to a gene: 9. The V gene's germline CDR1 is SGHTA and CDR2 FQGNSA. CDR3 loop: CASSSQVAGVDTQYF. CDR3 coding DNA: TGTGCCAGCAGCTCCCAGGTTGCGGGGGTAGATACGCAGTATTTT. The variable domain in full, with the rest retrieved from reference TRBV7-2 and TRBJ2-3, is GAGVSQSPSNKVTEKGKDVELRCDPISGHTALYWYRQSLGQGLEFLIYFQGNSAPDKSGLPSDRFSAERTGGSVSTLTIQRTQQEDSAVYLCASSSQVAGVDTQYFGPGTRLTVL.

This clonotype showed up just once. The rearrangement uses TRBV7-3 and TRBJ2-2; 8 nucleotides agree with TRBD2. CDR3 size: 17 residues. The germline CDR1 and CDR2 sequences are SGHTA and FQGTGA. With 2 bases clipped from V and 0 bases from J, the junction kept 5 bases outside the gene matches. DNA of the CDR3: TGTGCCAGCAGCTTACAAAGCGGGGGATCGAACACCGGGGAGCTGTTTTTT. The encoded protein is CASSLQSGGSNTGELFF.

This clonotype was counted a few times. This chain joins TRBV7-9 and TRBJ2-1; D is ambiguous. The germline V and J ends were trimmed by 5 bases and 7 bases, with 24 bases remaining between them. Germline V gene lookup returns CDR1 SEHNR and CDR2 FQNEAQ (reference sequence). CDR3 length: 17 residues. The CDR3 nucleotides read TGTGCCAGCAGCGGCCGTTCTTCTTTCGGAACTACGAATGAGCAGTTCTTC. This gives the protein CASSGRSSFGTTNEQFF.

A few counts support this clonotype. V is TRBV6-1 and J is TRBJ2-2; D not resolved. Germline V gene data show CDR1 as MNHNS and CDR2 as SASEGT. V was pared by 9 bases and J by 8 bases, with 16 bases between. The CDR3 consists of 13 residues. The CDR3 region is CASGWALAGELFF. The DNA for the CDR3 is TGTGCCAGTGGATGGGCTCTGGCAGGGGAGCTGTTTTTT.

The table lists this clonotype with a few counts. The chain combines TRBV6-1 with TRBJ2-7; possible D gene TRBD1, 7 bases. V lost 2 bases, J lost 6 bases, and 17 bases lay in between. The CDR3 covers 15 residues. Per the germline V gene, CDR1 is MNHNS and CDR2 is SASEGT. DNA for the CDR3: TGTGCCAGCAGTGAAATGGTCCCAGGGGGGTTCGAGCAGTACTTC. Amino acid sequence: CASSEMVPGGFEQYF.

This rearrangement joins TRBV7-9 to TRBJ1-6; D gene unclear. V lost 1 base, J lost 4 bases, and 5 bases lay in between. The CDR3 is 14 amino acids. Germline V gene sequence: CDR1 SEHNR, CDR2 FQNEAQ (reference sequence). The CDR3 region has the DNA TGTGCCAGCAGCTTAGAACAGTATAATTCACCCCTCCACTTT. This translates into CASSLEQYNSPLHF.

The chain carries TRBV18 and TRBJ1-2, with TRBD1 matching over 7 bases. V lost 1 base and J lost 2; bases outside the gene matches: 4. The CDR3 contains 15 residues. Germline CDR1 and CDR2: KGHSH and LQKENI. The CDR3: CASSPLPGQNYGYTF. The CDR3 DNA reads as TGTGCCAGCTCACCACTACCGGGACAGAACTATGGCTACACCTTC.

The chain uses TRBV6-2 or TRBV6-3 and TRBJ1-2; 7 nucleotides agree with TRBD1. Germline CDR1 is MNHEY and CDR2 is SVGEGT. The CDR3 extends over 13 amino acids. V gave up 3 bases and J gave up 8 bases; unmatched junction bases: 6. CDR3 sequence (DNA): TGTGCCAGCAGTTATGCGACAGGGAGGGGCTACACCTTC. It codes for CASSYATGRGYTF.

This chain connects TRBV5-4 to TRBJ1-2; D is uncertain. The germline V gene encodes CDR1 SGHNT and CDR2 YYREEE (reference sequence). V was shortened by 0 bases and J by 3 bases, with 15 bases between the two germline ends. This CDR3 contains 16 residues. The CDR3: CASSLDLGRSDYGYTF. CDR3 nucleotides: TGTGCCAGCAGCTTGGATCTCGGAAGAAGCGACTATGGCTACACCTTC.

This clonotype showed up just a few times. The V and J genes are TRBV7-9 and TRBJ1-6, with D uncertain. This CDR3 spans 14 amino acids. Germline CDR1 reads SEHNR; CDR2 reads FQNEAQ (reference sequence). With 3 bases removed from V and 8 bases from J, the gap between germline ends came to 11 bases. CDR3 loop: CASSFDLPYSPLHF. The CDR3 DNA sequence: TGTGCCAGCAGCTTCGACCTTCCCTATTCACCCCTCCACTTT.

The chain recombines TRBV7-9 with TRBJ2-3; perhaps TRBD2 as D (7 bases). CDR3 length: 16 amino acids. V was shortened by 5 bases and J by 2 bases, with 17 bases between the two germline ends. Germline loops: CDR1 SEHNR, CDR2 FQNEAQ (reference sequence). The CDR3 DNA reads as TGTGCCAGCAGCCCCCGGGGGGCCCTGTCCACAGATACGCAGTATTTT. It codes for CASSPRGALSTDTQYF. The full variable domain, with the rest looked up from reference TRBV7-9 and TRBJ2-3, is DTGVSQNPRHKITKRGQNVTFRCDPISEHNRLYWYRQTLGQGPEFLTYFQNEAQLEKSRLLSDRFSAERPKGSFSTLEIQRTEQGDSAMYLCASSPRGALSTDTQYFGPGTRLTVL.

This clonotype appeared a few times. CDR3 DNA sequence: TGTGCCAGCAGTGAAGCGCTTAAGACCCAGTACTTC. Its protein is CASSEALKTQYF. This sequence joins TRBV2 and TRBJ2-5; D is unclear. The germline V gene encodes CDR1 SNHLY and CDR2 FYNNEI. Trimming removed 0 bases from V and 6 bases from J, with 5 bases in between. The CDR3 is made up of 12 amino acids. The full variable domain, in which reference TRBV2 and TRBJ2-5 provide the parts outside the CDR3, is EPEVTQTPSHQVTQMGQEVILRCVPISNHLYFYWYRQILGQKVEFLVSFYNNEISEKSEIFDDQFSVERPDGSNFTLKIRSTKLEDSAMYFCASSEALKTQYFGPGTRLLVL.

This clonotype was observed a few times. The rearrangement links TRBV7-2 to TRBJ2-1, with 10 bases fitting TRBD1. The trim removed 1 base at V and 2 bases at J, leaving 2 bases unmatched. The length of the CDR3 is 16 residues. The V gene's germline CDR1 is SGHTA and CDR2 FQGNSA. The CDR3 DNA reads as TGTGCCAGCAGCTTAGGTGGGACAGGGGCCTACAATGAGCAGTTCTTC. This codes for CASSLGGTGAYNEQFF. The full variable domain, rest sourced from reference TRBV7-2 and TRBJ2-1, is GAGVSQSPSNKVTEKGKDVELRCDPISGHTALYWYRQSLGQGLEFLIYFQGNSAPDKSGLPSDRFSAERTGGSVSTLTIQRTQQEDSAVYLCASSLGGTGAYNEQFFGPGTRLTVL.

The sample holds a few counts of this clonotype. DNA for the CDR3: TGTGCCAGTAGTCCCCGGGAGGGAAGGCAAGAGACCCAGTACTTC. This encodes CASSPREGRQETQYF. V and J are TRBV19 and TRBJ2-5; 8 positions agree with TRBD2. The germline V gene encodes CDR1 LNHDA and CDR2 SQIVND (reference sequence). CDR3 length: 15 residues. J lost 2 bases, V lost 5 bases, and 7 bases had no gene match.

The chain carries TRBV7-9 and TRBJ1-2; 11 positions agree with TRBD1. V shed 1 base and J 3 bases; nucleotides not matched to a gene: 7. The CDR3 extends over 17 amino acids. Germline assignment: CDR1 SEHNR and CDR2 FQNEAQ (reference sequence). CDR3 DNA sequence: TGTGCCAGCAGCTTAGGTACCGGACAGGGGGCGGACTATGGCTACACCTTC. It encodes CASSLGTGQGADYGYTF.

The chain employs TRBV2 and TRBJ1-2; 8 bases line up with TRBD1. The CDR3 runs 13 residues. Trimming took 6 bases from V and 7 from J; bases not matched to a gene: 7. Germline CDR1 is SNHLY and CDR2 is FYNNEI. The CDR3 loop is CASRPTGVGGYTF. CDR3 in DNA: TGTGCCAGCAGACCGACAGGGGTCGGTGGCTACACCTTC.

This clonotype was detected only a few times. V is TRBV20-1 and J is TRBJ1-2; 8 nucleotides align to TRBD1. The CDR3 runs to 13 residues. Germline assignment: CDR1 DFQATT and CDR2 SNEGSKA (reference sequence). The chain's CDR3 is CSLPRQGHYGYTF. In DNA, the CDR3 is TGCAGCCTACCCCGACAGGGGCACTATGGCTACACCTTC.

This clonotype was found a few times. The rearrangement uses TRBV5-4 and TRBJ1-5, with D possibly matching TRBD1 (5 bases). Germline V CDR1 and CDR2: SGHNT, YYREEE (reference sequence). The CDR3 has 17 residues. The V gene lost 3 bases and the J gene lost 0 bases, with 16 bases spanning the gap. This chain's CDR3 is CASSSRACRDSNQPQHF. CDR3 in DNA: TGTGCCAGCAGCTCAAGGGCGTGCAGGGATAGCAATCAGCCCCAGCATTTT.

This clonotype was counted a few times. J is TRBJ1-2 and V is TRBV2; TRBD1 matches 8 bases. Per the germline V gene, CDR1 is SNHLY and CDR2 is FYNNEI. With V trimmed by 6 bases and J by 3 bases, 3 bases remained unmatched. The CDR3 sequence is 13 residues long. DNA of the CDR3: TGTGCCAGCAGCCAGGGACAGGACTATGGCTACACCTTC. This encodes CASSQGQDYGYTF.

The CDR3 DNA is TGTGCCAGCAGTGAAGACGAGTATCAGCCCCAGCATTTT. Translation: CASSEDEYQPQHF. This chain links TRBV6-1 with TRBJ1-5; D ambiguous. The ends were cut back, 1 base at V and 5 bases at J, with 6 bases in the middle. The CDR3 spans 13 residues. CDR1 MNHNS and CDR2 SASEGT come from the germline V gene.

DNA for the CDR3: TGTGCCAGTAGTTTACCGGGACAGCTCACAGATACGCAGTATTTT. Amino acids: CASSLPGQLTDTQYF. The chain couples TRBV19 to TRBJ2-3, with 7 positions matching TRBD1. Germline V gene lookup returns CDR1 LNHDA and CDR2 SQIVND (reference sequence). Trimming at V came to 5 bases and at J to 2 bases, leaving 7 bases not matched to a gene. The CDR3 runs to 15 residues.

This sequence joins TRBV4-1 and TRBJ2-1, with a tentative D call TRBD2 (5 bases). The germline V and J ends were trimmed by 3 bases and 0 bases, with 9 bases remaining between them. There are 15 residues in the CDR3. Germline CDR1 is MGHRA and CDR2 is YSYEKL. The CDR3 DNA reads as TGCGCCAGCAGCCAGAGCGGTTCCTCCTACAATGAGCAGTTCTTC. It codes for CASSQSGSSYNEQFF.

The rearrangement joins TRBV27 to TRBJ1-2, with 11 bases matching TRBD1. The CDR3 is 14 residues long. J gave up 7 bases and V 5 bases, and 6 bases lay outside the gene matches. Germline V gives CDR1 MNHEY, CDR2 SMNVEV (reference sequence). The CDR3 loop reads CASSEDRGLGGYTF. CDR3 in DNA: TGTGCCAGCAGTGAGGACAGGGGGCTTGGTGGCTACACCTTC.

The chain has TRBV20-1 and TRBJ2-3, with unresolved D. CDR1 DFQATT and CDR2 SNEGSKA come from the germline V gene (reference sequence). V was clipped by 3 bases and J by 0 bases, with 13 bases between them. This CDR3 comprises 15 residues. As DNA, the CDR3 is TGCAGTGCTAGTGGTCTAGTGGGAAGCACAGATACGCAGTATTTT. Amino acids: CSASGLVGSTDTQYF.

V gene TRBV6-1 combines with J gene TRBJ2-1; tentatively, D is TRBD2 (5 bases). Trimming took 6 bases from V and 7 from J, leaving 13 bases between them. This CDR3 spans 13 amino acids. Germline V gene data show CDR1 as MNHNS and CDR2 as SASEGT. CDR3 loop: CASSRPGGNEQFF. In DNA form, the CDR3 reads TGTGCCAGCAGCCGCCCTGGCGGGAATGAGCAGTTCTTC.

The table lists this clonotype with a few counts. This sequence joins TRBV27 and TRBJ2-3, with D maybe TRBD2 (6 bases). Germline assignment: CDR1 MNHEY and CDR2 SMNVEV (reference sequence). The CDR3 contains 14 residues. V was trimmed by 3 bases and J by 5 bases, leaving 12 bases between them. The CDR3 region is CASSFRDWQDTQYF. The CDR3 region has the DNA TGTGCCAGCAGTTTTCGGGACTGGCAAGATACGCAGTATTTT.

The chain employs TRBV10-3 and TRBJ2-3, with a possible D match to TRBD1 (5 bases). The germline V gene has CDR1 ENHRY and CDR2 SYGVKD. The CDR3 covers 15 residues. Trimming removed 4 bases at V and 0 bases at J, with 11 bases between. The CDR3 bases are TGTGCCATCAGTGGTACAGGCCATAGCACAGATACGCAGTATTTT. Amino acids: CAISGTGHSTDTQYF.